One and the same sample provided the 24 T cell receptor beta chains below, sequenced in a study of blood T cells in healthy people across ages. A second PCR of 7 to 11 cycles used a sample-barcoded 5' primer and a J-beta primer mix. TCRdb used MiXCR to reprocess the 5' RACE reads, holding one entry per CDR3 protein. The sample shows 1 million or so distinct CDR3 sequences, over 35% of them seen only once. Sequencing was performed on blood. The receptors originated from a woman between 55 and 75 years old in good health.

This chain uses TRBV15 with TRBJ2-1; TRBD2 might be the D (7 bases). V gave up 8 bases and J gave up 10 bases, with 27 bases separating them. Germline CDR1 LNHNV, CDR2 YYDKDF (reference sequence). The CDR3 loop spans 16 amino acids. CDR3 loop: CATGGAVASGLGEQFF. Here the CDR3 DNA reads TGTGCCACCGGGGGGGCAGTCGCTAGCGGTTTAGGCGAGCAGTTCTTC. The variable domain in full, completed from reference TRBV15 and TRBJ2-1, reads DAMVIQNPRYQVTQFGKPVTLSCSQTLNHNVMYWYQQKSSQAPKLLFHYYDKDFNNEADTPDNFQSRRPNTSFCFLDIRSPGLGDTAMYLCATGGAVASGLGEQFFGPGTRLTVL.

The chain couples TRBV29-1 to TRBJ2-7; 8 bases align to TRBD2. CDR1 is SQVTM, CDR2 ANQGSEA, per germline. The trim removed 4 bases at V and 0 bases at J, leaving 5 bases unmatched. The CDR3 is 14 amino acids. Written as DNA, the CDR3 is TGCAGCGTTGGCAAGCGGGAGAGCTCCTACGAGCAGTACTTC. Its protein is CSVGKRESSYEQYF.

The genes are TRBV6-1 and TRBJ1-2, with 10 bases aligning to TRBD1. Germline CDR1 is MNHNS and CDR2 is SASEGT. Losses at the gene ends were 5 bases for V and 4 bases for J; bases not matched to a gene: 4. The CDR3 runs to 14 residues. The CDR3 sequence: CASSFDRGPYGYTF. CDR3 DNA sequence: TGTGCCAGCAGTTTCGACAGGGGGCCCTATGGCTACACCTTC.

For the CDR3, the DNA is TGTGCCAGCAGCTTAAGCCGAAGGAGTGAGACCCAGTACTTC. Translating gives CASSLSRRSETQYF. The J gene is TRBJ2-5, the V gene TRBV7-6; the D is unclear. V shed 2 bases and J shed 5 bases, with 12 bases lying between them. Germline V gene lookup returns CDR1 SGHVS and CDR2 FNYEAQ. The CDR3 covers 14 residues.

The table lists this clonotype with a count of one. The rearrangement joins TRBV20-1 to TRBJ2-5, with 11 bases lining up with TRBD2. The germline CDR1 and CDR2 sequences are DFQATT and SNEGSKA (reference sequence). This CDR3 is 18 amino acids long. V gave up 5 bases and J gave up 4 bases; unmatched junction bases: 18. Here the CDR3 reads CSAFPLGKKTSGRETQYF. The CDR3 bases are TGCAGTGCTTTTCCGCTCGGGAAAAAAACTAGCGGGAGAGAGACCCAGTACTTC.

This clonotype was detected ten times or more. The rearrangement uses TRBV7-2 and TRBJ2-3; D not certain. The CDR3 runs 15 residues. Trimming stripped 1 base from V and 5 bases from J, with 13 bases between. Germline-derived CDR1 and CDR2 are SGHTA and FQGNSA. The CDR3 here is CASSLGPGSEDTQYF. The CDR3, as DNA: TGTGCCAGCAGCTTAGGTCCCGGGTCTGAAGATACGCAGTATTTT.

CDR3 DNA: TGCAGCGTTGAAATACAGAAGGGTGTGGGCTATGGCTACACCTTC. It translates to CSVEIQKGVGYGYTF. The chain is built from TRBV29-1 and TRBJ1-2; D unclear. Trimming pared 2 bases from V and 4 bases from J, leaving 17 bases between. CDR3 length equals 15 residues. Per the germline V gene, CDR1 is SQVTM and CDR2 is ANQGSEA.

V gene TRBV6-6 combines with J gene TRBJ2-3; a possible D gene is TRBD2 (6 bases). Germline-derived CDR1 and CDR2 are MNHNY and SVGAGI (reference sequence). Trimming shortened V by 6 bases and J by 10 bases, and 23 bases separated the two germline ends. This CDR3 has 15 residues. CDR3 in amino acids: CASRPLGGGSGSQYF. Written as DNA, the CDR3 is TGTGCCAGCAGGCCGCTAGGTGGGGGGTCGGGGTCGCAGTATTTT.

In this sample, this clonotype turned up once. A junction end diverges from the germline sequence, so it may reflect a read error. CDR3 DNA: TGCAATGCTATTTATGGGACTAGCGGGAGAGGTGGCATTCAGTACTTC. Translated, it gives CNAIYGTSGRGGIQYF. V and J are TRBV20-1 and TRBJ2-4, with TRBD2 identical over 14 bases. The CDR3 runs 16 residues. The V gene's germline CDR1 is DFQATT and CDR2 SNEGSKA (reference sequence).

A note on this clonotype: Compared with germline, one end of the junction differs, possibly owing to a read error. V gene TRBV28 combines with J gene TRBJ1-5; unclear D gene. This CDR3 contains 14 residues. Germline CDR1 is MDHEN and CDR2 is SYDVKM. CDR3 bases: TGTGCCAGCAGAGCCGCTCAGAGCAATCAGCCCCGGCATTTT. Residues: CASRAAQSNQPRHF.

This clonotype was detected many times. Relative to the germline gene, one junction end is altered; a read error may explain this. J is TRBJ2-1 and V is TRBV7-2; D call uncertain. CDR1 is SGHTA and CDR2 is FQGNSA in the germline V gene. The CDR3 has 15 residues. The CDR3 region has the DNA TGTGCCAGCAGTTTAGTCAGGAGCTCCTACAATGAGCAGTTCTTC. Amino acids: CASSLVRSSYNEQFF.

The V and J genes are TRBV21-1 and TRBJ2-7; the listed D gene, TRBD2, was not tested against the DNA. TRBV21-1 is listed as a pseudogene. The CDR3 contains 20 residues. The CDR3 loop is CASSKEGWASGRAHAYEQYF. The CDR3 DNA is TGTGCCAGCAGCAAAGAGGGGTGGGCTAGCGGGAGAGCCCATGCCTACGAGCAGTACTTC.

The V call is TRBV29-1, the J call TRBJ2-5; D is possibly TRBD2 (7 bases). V gave up 0 bases and J gave up 0 bases, with 17 bases separating them. The CDR3 loop spans 17 amino acids. The V gene's germline CDR1 is SQVTM and CDR2 ANQGSEA. CDR3 loop: CSVEDLGRGEHQETQYF. CDR3 bases: TGCAGCGTTGAAGATCTTGGGAGGGGGGAGCACCAAGAGACCCAGTACTTC.

The J gene is TRBJ1-5, the V gene TRBV7-9, with D uncertain. Trimming removed 7 bases at V and 2 bases at J, with 6 bases between. This CDR3 is built from 12 residues. Germline CDR1 SEHNR, CDR2 FQNEAQ (reference sequence). The CDR3 bases are TGTGCCAGCACTTCAGGCAATCAGCCCCAGCATTTT. This codes for CASTSGNQPQHF.

The chain combines TRBV4-1 with TRBJ2-7; D gene uncertain. This CDR3 is built from 15 residues. Germline V gene data show CDR1 as MGHRA and CDR2 as YSYEKL. V lost 1 base to trimming and J lost 0 bases, with 10 bases between them. CDR3 protein: CASSQASLSSYEQYF. DNA for the CDR3: TGCGCCAGCAGCCAAGCGTCCCTAAGCTCCTACGAGCAGTACTTC.

This clonotype was counted between two and nine times. The chain couples TRBV20-1 to TRBJ2-7; TRBD2 matches at 13 bases. CDR1 is DFQATT, CDR2 SNEGSKA, per germline (reference sequence). The CDR3 runs to 15 residues. V shed 6 bases and J 2 bases; nucleotides not matched to a gene: 7. Written as DNA, the CDR3 is TGCAGTGCGCCCGCTACTAGCGGGAGGGCCTACGAGCAGTACTTC. This translates into CSAPATSGRAYEQYF.

This sequence joins TRBV7-9 and TRBJ2-1; 11 bases map to TRBD1. Trimming cost V 4 bases and J 8 bases; bases outside gene matches: 4. Germline loops: CDR1 SEHNR, CDR2 FQNEAQ (reference sequence). The CDR3 loop spans 14 amino acids. The chain's CDR3 is CASSSGQGVDEQFF. DNA of the CDR3: TGTGCCAGCAGCTCGGGACAGGGGGTCGATGAGCAGTTCTTC.

The chain recombines TRBV29-1 with TRBJ2-5; D may be TRBD1 or TRBD2 (5 bases each). Germline lookup yields CDR1 SQVTM and CDR2 ANQGSEA. The CDR3 spans 14 residues. V was trimmed by 2 bases and J by 5 bases, leaving 15 bases between them. This chain's CDR3 is CSVEIPRGRETQYF. The CDR3 DNA follows: TGCAGCGTTGAAATTCCCCGGGGCCGGGAGACCCAGTACTTC.

This clonotype was counted a few times. CDR3 sequence: CASSRDVDTQYF. The DNA of the CDR3 is TGTGCCAGCAGTCGGGACGTAGATACGCAGTATTTT. The rearrangement links TRBV2 to TRBJ2-3; D is possibly TRBD1 or TRBD2 (5 bases each). This CDR3 contains 12 residues. V was clipped by 5 bases and J by 5 bases, with 8 bases between them. CDR1 and CDR2 (germline): SNHLY, FYNNEI.

The rearrangement links TRBV15 to TRBJ2-7, with no clear D. This CDR3 has 12 residues. Trimming cost V 0 bases and J 8 bases, with 8 bases left between them. Germline CDR1 LNHNV, CDR2 YYDKDF (reference sequence). The CDR3 nucleotides are TGTGCCACCAGCAGAGATCCCCCCCAGCAGTACTTC. It is translated as CATSRDPPQQYF.

The chain employs TRBV7-2 and TRBJ2-4, with D hard to call. The J call may not be correct, given that the DNA end is closer to TRBJ2-5. The CDR3 extends over 13 amino acids. Germline V CDR1 and CDR2: SGHTA, FQGNSA. CDR3 protein: CASSTKAGETQYF. CDR3 DNA sequence: TGTGCCAGCAGCACCAAGGCCGGGGAGACCCAGTACTTC.

A few counts support this clonotype. The chain combines TRBV4-1 with TRBJ2-5; D is possibly TRBD1 or TRBD2 (5 bases each). The CDR3 consists of 15 residues. Germline V gene lookup returns CDR1 MGHRA and CDR2 YSYEKL. V lost 4 bases and J 5 bases, leaving 17 bases between the germline ends. The CDR3 region has the DNA TGCGCCAGCAGCCCGGGACCTCCACTCACGGAGACCCAGTACTTC. Translating gives CASSPGPPLTETQYF.

V usage is TRBV2 and J usage is TRBJ2-3; 9 bases match TRBD2. With V trimmed by 7 bases and J by 2 bases, 7 bases remained unmatched. This CDR3 is built from 15 residues. Germline V gives CDR1 SNHLY, CDR2 FYNNEI. The CDR3 loop reads CASTLRTSDTDTQYF. CDR3 sequence (DNA): TGTGCCAGCACCCTCCGGACTAGCGACACAGATACGCAGTATTTT.

This clonotype was detected ten times or more. The chain has TRBV5-1 and TRBJ2-7; D not resolved. The germline V and J ends were trimmed by 3 bases and 2 bases, with 9 bases remaining between them. The CDR3 runs to 13 residues. CDR1 is SGHRS and CDR2 is YFSETQ in the germline V gene. CDR3 residues: CASSYSRTYEQYF. DNA of the CDR3: TGCGCCAGCAGCTATTCTCGGACCTACGAGCAGTACTTC. The full variable domain, its missing parts supplied by reference TRBV5-1 and TRBJ2-7, is KAGVTQTPRYLIKTRGQQVTLSCSPISGHRSVSWYQQTPGQGLQFLFEYFSETQRNKGNFPGRFSGRQFSNSRSEMNVSTLELGDSALYLCASSYSRTYEQYFGPGTRLTVT.